The table lists the clone carrying this T cell receptor (beta chain) with a few counts. Its antigen remains unknown. TCRdb fed the reads into MiXCR, producing one record per CDR3 protein. Seen here are 60,000 to 85,000 distinct CDR3 sequences, about 22% observed once, and the top ten hold over 70%. The sample originates from a study of T cell repertoires in cytomegalovirus infection. Across the study: Shared public TCR beta signatures pointed to both CMV infection and a matching HLA type. Overall study findings and caveats: CMV-specific TCR beta clonotypes restricted by HLA-C were the ones dominating the ex vivo response. Summed frequency of shared TCR beta families picked out CMV carriers who also had the relevant HLA.

Between the trimmed V and J ends, which lost 5 bases and 2 bases, there was a span of 16 bases. CDR1 DFQATT and CDR2 SNEGSKA come from the germline V gene (reference sequence). This CDR3 has 14 amino acids. The chain uses TRBV20-1 and TRBJ2-7; weak D call: TRBD1 (6 bases). Source material: PBMCs, sequenced either directly or after in vitro stimulation (not recorded which). The TCR originated in a human donor in good health (CMV status not recorded). Some clones in this sample may be carry-over from other donors' samples. The CDR3 bases are TGCAGTGCTCCGGACAGCGGAAGCCCCTACGAGCAGTACTTC. Encoded protein: CSAPDSGSPYEQYF.